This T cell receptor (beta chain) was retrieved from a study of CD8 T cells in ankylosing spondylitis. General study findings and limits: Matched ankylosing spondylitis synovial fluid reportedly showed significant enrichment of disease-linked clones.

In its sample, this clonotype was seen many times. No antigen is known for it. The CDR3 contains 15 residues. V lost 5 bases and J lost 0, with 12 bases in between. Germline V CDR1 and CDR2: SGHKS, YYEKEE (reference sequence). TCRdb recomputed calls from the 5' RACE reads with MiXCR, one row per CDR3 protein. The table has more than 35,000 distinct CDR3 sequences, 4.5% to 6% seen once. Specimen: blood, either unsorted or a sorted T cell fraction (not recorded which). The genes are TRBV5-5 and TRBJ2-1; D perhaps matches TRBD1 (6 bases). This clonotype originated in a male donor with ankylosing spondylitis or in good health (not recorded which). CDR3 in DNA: TGTGCCAGCAGACCCGGACAGCCCTCCTACAATGAGCAGTTCTTC. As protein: CASRPGQPSYNEQFF.